These 2 T cell receptor beta chains came from one sample sequenced in a study of OX40 agonist ivuxolimab in advanced cancers. The method was immunoSEQ multiplex PCR; TCRdb's version includes in-frame clones alone and lacks a portion of them. The data show more than 50,000 clones, about 94% seen once. Here the sequenced sample was CD4+ or CD8+ T cells sorted from blood, taken in a trial of the OX40 agonist ivuxolimab. All receptors derive from an adult with an advanced solid tumor such as melanoma, head and neck, liver or kidney cancer.

J is TRBJ2-7 and V is TRBV27; 7 positions agree with TRBD1. The V segment lost 3 bases and the J segment 7 bases; nucleotides outside the gene matches: 9. CDR3 size: 14 residues. The V gene's germline CDR1 is MNHEY and CDR2 SMNVEV (reference sequence). CDR3 in DNA: TGTGCCAGCAGTTTCTCCCGACAGGGAAGGGAGCAGTACTTC. Residues: CASSFSRQGREQYF.

The chain recombines TRBV7-9 with TRBJ2-3, with 12 bases lining up with TRBD2. The CDR3 consists of 17 residues. Germline V gene sequence: CDR1 SEHNR, CDR2 FQNEAQ (reference sequence). V was clipped by 1 base and J by 5 bases; unmatched bases: 7. CDR3 coding DNA: TGTGCCAGCAGCTTAGTGAGACTAGCGGGAGTTGGAGATACGCAGTATTTT. Translated, it gives CASSLVRLAGVGDTQYF. Full variable domain (missing parts from reference TRBV7-9 and TRBJ2-3): DTGVSQNPRHKITKRGQNVTFRCDPISEHNRLYWYRQTLGQGPEFLTYFQNEAQLEKSRLLSDRFSAERPKGSFSTLEIQRTEQGDSAMYLCASSLVRLAGVGDTQYFGPGTRLTVL.